The T cell receptor (beta chain) under discussion was sequenced for a study of cytomegalovirus exposure and HLA in healthy donors. The CDR3 totals 15 residues. Germline assignment: CDR1 KGHSH and CDR2 LQKENI. Trimming removed 2 bases at V and 5 bases at J, with 13 bases between. The PCR made use of 60 Vbeta and 13 Jbeta primers. Only in-frame clones appear in the TCRdb table, and some are missing; sequencing was by immunoSEQ multiplex PCR. This repertoire shows some 200,000 clones, around 73% found once; its top ten account for just under 3%. The chain links TRBV18 to TRBJ1-5; D perhaps matches TRBD1 (6 bases). The sequenced sample consisted of PBMCs. The clonotype was recovered from a woman aged 25 to 39 in good health and CMV-seronegative. The CDR3 sequence: CASSPSQGSDQPQHF. CDR3 coding DNA: TGTGCCAGCTCACCATCCCAGGGGAGCGATCAGCCCCAGCATTTT.